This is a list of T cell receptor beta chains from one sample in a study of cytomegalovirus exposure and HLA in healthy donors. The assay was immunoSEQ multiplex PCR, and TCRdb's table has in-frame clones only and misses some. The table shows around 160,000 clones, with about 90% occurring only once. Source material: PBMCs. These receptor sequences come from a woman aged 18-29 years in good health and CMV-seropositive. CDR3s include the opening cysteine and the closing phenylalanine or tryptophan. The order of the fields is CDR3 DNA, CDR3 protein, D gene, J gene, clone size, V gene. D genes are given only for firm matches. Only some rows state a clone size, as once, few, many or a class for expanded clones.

CDR3nt: TGTGCCAGCAGTTCTCTGAGCCCCCTCGGCGAGCAGTACTTC
CDR3aa: CASSSLSPLGEQYF
d_gene: -
j_gene: TRBJ2-7
abundance: -
v_gene: TRBV28

CDR3nt: TGTGCCAGCAGCGTATCCAGGGGAAATAGCTACGAGCAGTACTTC
CDR3aa: CASSVSRGNSYEQYF
d_gene: -
j_gene: TRBJ2-7
abundance: -
v_gene: TRBV9

CDR3nt: TGTGCCAGCAGAGATACGGGCGGGACAGGGCACACTGAAGCTTTCTTT
CDR3aa: CASRDTGGTGHTEAFF
d_gene: TRBD1
j_gene: TRBJ1-1
abundance: -
v_gene: TRBV5-6

CDR3nt: TGTGCCAGCAGTTTACGCCAAGACAGGGTTGGTAGAAACATTCAGTACTTC
CDR3aa: CASSLRQDRVGRNIQYF
d_gene: TRBD1
j_gene: TRBJ2-4
abundance: -
v_gene: TRBV28

CDR3nt: TGTGCCAGCAGCCCCGACACGATCACCGGGGAGCTGTTTTTT
CDR3aa: CASSPDTITGELFF
d_gene: -
j_gene: TRBJ2-2
abundance: -
v_gene: TRBV7-3

CDR3nt: TGTGCCAGCAGCCGGGACAGGGGCAGCTATGGCTACACCTTC
CDR3aa: CASSRDRGSYGYTF
d_gene: TRBD1
j_gene: TRBJ1-2
abundance: -
v_gene: TRBV2

CDR3nt: TGCGCCAGCAGCCAAAATAGCGGGAGAAGCTCCTACGAGCAGTACTTC
CDR3aa: CASSQNSGRSSYEQYF
d_gene: TRBD2
j_gene: TRBJ2-7
abundance: -
v_gene: TRBV4-1

CDR3nt: TGCGCCAGCAGCCAACCAACAGGGGGCAATCAGCCCCAGCATTTT
CDR3aa: CASSQPTGGNQPQHF
d_gene: TRBD1
j_gene: TRBJ1-5
abundance: -
v_gene: TRBV4-1

CDR3nt: TGTGCCAGCAGCAAAGTTGGGAAGGACAGGTACTATGGCTACACCTTC
CDR3aa: CASSKVGKDRYYGYTF
d_gene: -
j_gene: TRBJ1-2
abundance: -
v_gene: TRBV21-1

CDR3nt: TGTGCCAGCAGCTTAAATACAGGGCCTCAGCCCCAGCATTTT
CDR3aa: CASSLNTGPQPQHF
d_gene: -
j_gene: TRBJ1-5
abundance: -
v_gene: TRBV7-2

CDR3nt: TGTGCCACCAGCAGCCGCAGACTAGCGGGAGGGCCAGATACGCAGTATTTT
CDR3aa: CATSSRRLAGGPDTQYF
d_gene: TRBD2
j_gene: TRBJ2-3
abundance: -
v_gene: TRBV15

CDR3nt: TGTGCCAGCAGCTCAGGACAGGTCCGGAATCAGTACTTC
CDR3aa: CASSSGQVRNQYF
d_gene: TRBD1
j_gene: TRBJ2-4
abundance: -
v_gene: TRBV5-4

CDR3nt: TGCGCCAGCAGCCAAAGAGGACAGGGCTACTCTGGAAACACCATATATTTT
CDR3aa: CASSQRGQGYSGNTIYF
d_gene: TRBD1
j_gene: TRBJ1-3
abundance: -
v_gene: TRBV4-1

CDR3nt: TGTGCCAGCAGTCGCGGGGTCGAGCAGTACTTC
CDR3aa: CASSRGVEQYF
d_gene: -
j_gene: TRBJ2-7
abundance: -
v_gene: TRBV28

CDR3nt: TGTGCCAGCAGCTTAGCCCAGGGGCACTATGGCTACACCTTC
CDR3aa: CASSLAQGHYGYTF
d_gene: -
j_gene: TRBJ1-2
abundance: -
v_gene: TRBV7-2

CDR3nt: TGTGCCAGCAGTCGTCAGGGGTTTGTGGACAATGAGCAGTTCTTC
CDR3aa: CASSRQGFVDNEQFF
d_gene: -
j_gene: TRBJ2-1
abundance: -
v_gene: TRBV28

CDR3nt: TGCAGCGCTACAGGGGTGAGGGTAGGCACCGGGGAGCTGTTTTTT
CDR3aa: CSATGVRVGTGELFF
d_gene: TRBD1
j_gene: TRBJ2-2
abundance: -
v_gene: TRBV29-1

CDR3nt: TGTGCCAGTAGTACGGGACTAGCGGATACGCAGTATTTT
CDR3aa: CASSTGLADTQYF
d_gene: TRBD2
j_gene: TRBJ2-3
abundance: -
v_gene: TRBV19

CDR3nt: TGTGCCAGCAGCCTGGGGGCAGTTAATCAGCCCCAGCATTTT
CDR3aa: CASSLGAVNQPQHF
d_gene: -
j_gene: TRBJ1-5
abundance: -
v_gene: TRBV11-2

CDR3nt: TGTGCCAGCAGCTTAAGCGGACGGATGAACACCGGGGAGCTGTTTTTT
CDR3aa: CASSLSGRMNTGELFF
d_gene: -
j_gene: TRBJ2-2
abundance: -
v_gene: TRBV11-2

CDR3nt: TGTGCCAGCAGCCAAGATAGTCCCCTGGCGGCCCTCCAGGAGACCCAGTACTTC
CDR3aa: CASSQDSPLAALQETQYF
d_gene: -
j_gene: TRBJ2-5
abundance: -
v_gene: TRBV14

CDR3nt: TGCGCCAGCAGCTTCCCTAGCGGGATCAACTCCCAATACAATGAGCAGTTCTTC
CDR3aa: CASSFPSGINSQYNEQFF
d_gene: TRBD2
j_gene: TRBJ2-1
abundance: -
v_gene: TRBV5-1

CDR3nt: TGTGCCAGCAGTTCAGGAGGTGAAGCTTTCTTT
CDR3aa: CASSSGGEAFF
d_gene: -
j_gene: TRBJ1-1
abundance: -
v_gene: TRBV27

CDR3nt: TGCGCCAGCAGCACGGGACATGGGAGTGAAAAACTGTTTTTT
CDR3aa: CASSTGHGSEKLFF
d_gene: -
j_gene: TRBJ1-4
abundance: -
v_gene: TRBV5-1

CDR3nt: TGCGCCAGCAGCCGAGCAGGACAGGGGGTCTATGGCTACACCTTC
CDR3aa: CASSRAGQGVYGYTF
d_gene: TRBD1
j_gene: TRBJ1-2
abundance: once
v_gene: TRBV4-1